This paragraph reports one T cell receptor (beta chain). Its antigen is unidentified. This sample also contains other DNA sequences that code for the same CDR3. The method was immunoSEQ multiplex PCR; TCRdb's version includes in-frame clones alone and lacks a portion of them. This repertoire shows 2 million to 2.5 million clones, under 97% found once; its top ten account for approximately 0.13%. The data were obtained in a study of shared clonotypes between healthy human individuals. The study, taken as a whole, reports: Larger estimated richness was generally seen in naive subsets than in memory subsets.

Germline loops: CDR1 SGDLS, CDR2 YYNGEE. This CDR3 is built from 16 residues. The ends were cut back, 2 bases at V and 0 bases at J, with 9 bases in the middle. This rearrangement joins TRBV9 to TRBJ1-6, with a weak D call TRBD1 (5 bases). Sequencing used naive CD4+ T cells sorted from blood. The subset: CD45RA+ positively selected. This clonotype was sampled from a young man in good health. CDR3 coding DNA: TGTGCCAGCAGCGTTACGGGGGACTCCTATAATTCACCCCTCCACTTT. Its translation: CASSVTGDSYNSPLHF.